This T cell receptor beta chain is from a study of neurological immune-mediated disorders. This clonotype came up many times. The cDNA was generated by 5'RACE with 10-nucleotide random UMIs. TCRdb processed the 5' RACE reads anew with MiXCR; each CDR3 protein has one entry. The sample gives about 50,000 distinct CDR3 sequences, 10% of which show up once; over 4% is in the top ten. CDR1 DFQATT and CDR2 SNEGSKA come from the germline V gene (reference sequence). The V end lost 2 bases, the J end lost 4 bases, and 9 bases lay between the germline ends. This CDR3 is built from 13 residues. The clonotype comes from a man aged 65 to 79 with HTLV-1-associated myelopathy (HAM/TSP). Sequenced input: PBMCs. The chain carries TRBV20-1 and TRBJ1-3; D remains ambiguous. The CDR3 protein is CSARRLGGNTIYF. The CDR3 region has the DNA TGCAGTGCTAGACGTCTTGGAGGAAACACCATATATTTT.